This T cell receptor beta chain was recovered during a study of T cells in localized non-small cell lung cancer. Points from the study as a whole: The tumor had only one region sequenced, so heterogeneity remains possible. In adjacent lung appeared a median around 62 of the top 100 tumor clones. It was uninvolved adjacent lung that showed the highest T cell clonality, exceeding tumor.

CDR1 is SGHNT and CDR2 is YENEEA in the germline V gene. The CDR3 spans 17 residues. The germline V and J ends were trimmed by 5 bases and 7 bases, with 24 bases remaining between them. In the case of this clone: Antigen unknown.

This table comes from immunoSEQ multiplex PCR, and its TCRdb copy is limited to in-frame clones, with some not included. The repertoire has 4,400 or so clones, approximately 32% of them found once; the top ten carry 12%. This sequence was found in a male donor aged 60 or older with stage III lung adenocarcinoma. Sample: lung tumor tissue, taken before any cancer treatment. J is TRBJ2-1 and V is TRBV11-3; a possible D gene is TRBD2 (5 bases). For the CDR3, the DNA is TGTGCCAGCAGCAAACCAAGCGGACTCACTACATTAAATGAGCAGTTCTTC. Translation gives CASSKPSGLTTLNEQFF.